Below are 8 T cell receptor beta chains sequenced from a single sample in a study of T-cell reconstitution after alpha-beta-depleted transplantation in children (dated by TCRdb to between 2015 and 2016). Results and caveats for the whole study, not just this receptor: Over the following months the frequencies of hyperexpanded clones went down, and after one year T-cell counts and TCRbeta diversity were mostly credited to newly produced T cells.

The library came from PCR. Instrument used: Illumina HiSeq 2500. To normalize quantification of the TCRbeta repertoire, the TCR libraries were built with molecular barcoding that relied on unique molecular identifiers. Using fastp trimming at Q25 and MiXCR clonotype assembly, TCRdb reanalyzed the public sequencing data and kept in-frame beta chains. One record per CDR3 amino acid sequence lists the most common genes and DNA. Within this sample are around 270,000 distinct CDR3 sequences, with 6% to 10% of them counted one time only. The biggest ten clones account for around 9.8% of the sample. The sample's treatment or condition, from its label and the paper: allogeneic hematopoietic cell transplantation with graft depleted of TCRalphabeta T cells and CD19 B cells. For these receptors, no antigen is known. Sequencing used peripheral blood, obtained 360 days after TCRalphabeta/CD19-depleted stem cell transplant. The receptors here all came from a female patient between 2 and 10 years old who had a stem cell transplant for Fanconi anemia, so the T cells may come from the graft donor.

This clonotype has at least ten counts. The rearrangement uses TRBV10-3 and TRBJ2-7; 14 nucleotides match TRBD2. The CDR3 extends over 14 amino acids. Germline trimming cut 6 bases from V and 6 bases from J; bases unmatched to any gene: 4. CDR1 ENHRY and CDR2 SYGVKD come from the germline V gene. CDR3: CAIRMGLAGAEQYF. The CDR3 nucleotides are TGTGCCATCAGGATGGGACTAGCGGGAGCCGAGCAGTACTTC.

This clonotype showed up many times. The chain recombines TRBV6-5 with TRBJ1-5, with TRBD1 matching 10 bases. The J segment lost 4 bases and the V segment lost 2 bases, leaving 5 bases of the junction unmatched. Germline V lookup: CDR1 MNHEY, CDR2 SVGAGI. This CDR3 is built from 16 residues. The CDR3 DNA reads as TGTGCCAGCAGTTACGCGGGACAGGGGCCAAATCAGCCCCAGCATTTT. Protein sequence: CASSYAGQGPNQPQHF.

This clonotype has a count of ten or more. J is TRBJ2-2 and V is TRBV10-1; 7 bases fit TRBD2. This CDR3 spans 14 amino acids. Germline-derived CDR1 and CDR2 are WNHNN and SYGVQD (reference sequence). V was clipped by 7 bases and J by 7 bases; unmatched bases: 9. CDR3 protein: CASKPSGESGELFF. The CDR3 region has the DNA TGCGCCAGCAAGCCTAGCGGAGAGAGCGGGGAGCTGTTTTTT.

This clonotype was detected many times. The rearrangement links TRBV20-1 to TRBJ1-1, with D perhaps TRBD1 (5 bases). V gave up 3 bases and J gave up 1 base, with 9 bases separating them. CDR3 length equals 13 residues. CDR1 DFQATT and CDR2 SNEGSKA come from the germline V gene (reference sequence). The CDR3 is CSARVGANTEAFF. Written as DNA, the CDR3 is TGCAGTGCTAGGGTCGGGGCGAACACTGAAGCTTTCTTT.

A few counts support this clonotype. J is TRBJ2-5 and V is TRBV5-5; D gene uncertain. V was clipped by 0 bases and J by 1 base, with 10 bases between them. In germline, CDR1 is SGHKS, CDR2 YYEKEE (reference sequence). The CDR3 has 15 amino acids. CDR3 sequence: CASSLEYAAQETQYF. Here the CDR3 DNA reads TGTGCCAGCAGCTTGGAGTATGCAGCCCAAGAGACCCAGTACTTC.

This clonotype came up a few times. This chain connects TRBV5-1 to TRBJ1-1; D unclear. V shed 4 bases and J shed 5 bases, with 15 bases lying between them. Germline CDR1 and CDR2: SGHRS and YFSETQ. This CDR3 is 14 amino acids long. The DNA for the CDR3 is TGCGCCAGCAGCCCGGAAAGTTATGGAACTGAAGCTTTCTTT. Its translation is CASSPESYGTEAFF.

The DNA of the CDR3 is TGTGCCAGCAGGCGACCCGGGACAGACTCCTACGAGCAGTACTTC. Translation: CASRRPGTDSYEQYF. This chain joins TRBV28 and TRBJ2-7; 7 positions match TRBD1. Germline trimming cut 6 bases from V and 0 bases from J; bases unmatched to any gene: 8. The CDR3 sequence is 15 residues long. Germline values: CDR1 MDHEN, CDR2 SYDVKM.

This clonotype was found many times. The V and J genes are TRBV5-1 and TRBJ2-1; 11 nucleotides agree with TRBD2. Germline assignment: CDR1 SGHRS and CDR2 YFSETQ. The junction had 10 bases not matched to a gene; V was cut back by 4 bases and J by 7 bases. There are 16 residues in the CDR3. The CDR3: CASSPRGTSGRNEQFF. CDR3 DNA sequence: TGCGCCAGCAGCCCAAGGGGGACTAGCGGCCGGAATGAGCAGTTCTTC.